These T cell receptor beta chains were read from a single sample in a study of OX40 agonist ivuxolimab in advanced cancers. The repertoire was sequenced with immunoSEQ multiplex PCR; TCRdb's copy has only in-frame clones and lacks some. The repertoire holds 25,000 to 30,000 clones, with around 86% as singletons. Source: CD4+ or CD8+ T cells sorted from blood, taken in a trial of the OX40 agonist ivuxolimab. The receptors here all came from an adult with an advanced solid tumor such as melanoma, head and neck, liver or kidney cancer. CDR3s include the opening cysteine and the closing phenylalanine or tryptophan. Fields, in order: clone size, D gene, V gene, J gene, CDR3 DNA, CDR3 protein. D genes are given only for firm matches. Clone size is shown for a subset of rows, as once, few, many or a class of expanded clone.

>-|-|TRBV5-6|TRBJ2-3
TGTGCCAGCAGCTTGGGGTCTAGCGTGGGTACGCAGTATTTT
CASSLGSSVGTQYF
>-|-|TRBV30|TRBJ2-7
TGTGCCTGGAGTGTAGGTGGCGAGCAGTACTTC
CAWSVGGEQYF
>-|-|TRBV15|TRBJ1-6
TGTGCCACCAGCAGGACACAAAATCCACCCCTCCACTTT
CATSRTQNPPLHF
>-|TRBD1|TRBV4-2|TRBJ2-4
TGTGCCAGCAGCCAAACGACAGGGGCTCCGAAGGACATTCAGTACTTC
CASSQTTGAPKDIQYF
>-|TRBD2|TRBV28|TRBJ2-3
TGTGCCAGCAGACGGACTAGCGGGAGGGGAGATACGCAGTATTTT
CASRRTSGRGDTQYF
>-|TRBD2|TRBV29-1|TRBJ2-2
TGCAGCGTTGACTTTGGGCTAGCGGGAGATAGGAACACCGGGGAGCTGTTTTTT
CSVDFGLAGDRNTGELFF
>-|TRBD2|TRBV9|TRBJ2-7
TGTGCCAGCAGCGATAAGCGGACTAGCAACGAGCAGTACTTC
CASSDKRTSNEQYF
>-|TRBD2|TRBV27|TRBJ2-2
TGTGCCAGCAGTTGGGGGGGGAGCGCCGGGGAGCTGTTTTTT
CASSWGGSAGELFF
>-|TRBD1|TRBV7-9|TRBJ2-3
TGTGCCAGCAGCTTGGGACAGGGGGAAAGCACAGATACGCAGTATTTT
CASSLGQGESTDTQYF
>-|-|TRBV9|TRBJ2-5
TGTGCCAGCAGCGTAGAGTCAGGTGGTCAGGAGACCCAGTACTTC
CASSVESGGQETQYF
>-|-|TRBV11-3|TRBJ2-4
TGTGCCAGCAGCCACCTAACGGGGGAGTGTAGCAAAAACATTCAGTACTTC
CASSHLTGECSKNIQYF
>once|-|TRBV6-6|TRBJ2-7
TGTGCCAGCAGACTGTCGCCGGACGAGCAGTACTTC
CASRLSPDEQYF
>-|TRBD1|TRBV4-1|TRBJ2-7
TGCGCCAGCAGCCATCCCGGGACAGGGGTTCGCGAGCAGTACTTC
CASSHPGTGVREQYF
>-|-|TRBV7-9|TRBJ1-1
TGTGCCAGCATACCATTCGGCCAGGCGAACACTGAAGCTTTCTTT
CASIPFGQANTEAFF
>-|-|TRBV7-8|TRBJ2-7
TGTGCCAGCAGCCCGGAGGGCAGGAGCTCCTACGAGCAGTACTTC
CASSPEGRSSYEQYF
>-|-|TRBV6-5|TRBJ2-1
TGTGCCAGCTCCTTGGGACGAAAAAATGAGCAGTTCTTC
CASSLGRKNEQFF
>-|-|TRBV6-1|TRBJ2-5
TGTGCCAGCAGCGAGAGCTATGGGGAGACCCAGTACTTC
CASSESYGETQYF
>-|TRBD2|TRBV7-9|TRBJ2-5
TGTGCCAGCAGCCGGACTAGCGGGGCGTACCAAGAGACCCAGTACTTC
CASSRTSGAYQETQYF
>-|-|TRBV11-2|TRBJ2-7
TGTGCCAGCAGCTTAGCTGACGGATACGAGCAGTACTTC
CASSLADGYEQYF
>-|TRBD1|TRBV7-8|TRBJ1-6
TGTGCCAGCAGCAAGACAGGGGTTGGTTCACCCCTCCACTTT
CASSKTGVGSPLHF
>-|TRBD1|TRBV5-6|TRBJ2-7
TGTGCCAGCAGCGGCGACAGGGGCTACGAGCAGTACTTC
CASSGDRGYEQYF
>-|-|TRBV4-1|TRBJ2-2
TGCGCCAGCAGCAGTCCCAGCGGACCGAACACCGGGGAGCTGTTTTTT
CASSSPSGPNTGELFF